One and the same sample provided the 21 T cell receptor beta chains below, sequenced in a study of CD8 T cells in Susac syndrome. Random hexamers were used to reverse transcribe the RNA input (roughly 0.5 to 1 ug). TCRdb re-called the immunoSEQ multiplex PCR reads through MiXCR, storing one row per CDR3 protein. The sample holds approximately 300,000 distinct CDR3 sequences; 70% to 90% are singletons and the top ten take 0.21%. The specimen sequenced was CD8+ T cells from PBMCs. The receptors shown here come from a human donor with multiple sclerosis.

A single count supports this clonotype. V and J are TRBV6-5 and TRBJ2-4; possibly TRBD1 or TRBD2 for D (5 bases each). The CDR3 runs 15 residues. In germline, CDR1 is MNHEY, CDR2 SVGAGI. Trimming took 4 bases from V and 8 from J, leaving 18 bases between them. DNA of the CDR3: TGTGCCAGCAGTTTTGGGAATCCGGGACGAGACATTCAGTACTTC. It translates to CASSFGNPGRDIQYF.

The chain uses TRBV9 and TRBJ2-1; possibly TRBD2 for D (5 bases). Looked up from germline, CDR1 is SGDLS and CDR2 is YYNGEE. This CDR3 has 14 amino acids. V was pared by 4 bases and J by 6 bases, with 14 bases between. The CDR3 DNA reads TGTGCCAGCAGCCAGCCCTTAGAGGGCAATGAGCAGTTCTTC. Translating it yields CASSQPLEGNEQFF.

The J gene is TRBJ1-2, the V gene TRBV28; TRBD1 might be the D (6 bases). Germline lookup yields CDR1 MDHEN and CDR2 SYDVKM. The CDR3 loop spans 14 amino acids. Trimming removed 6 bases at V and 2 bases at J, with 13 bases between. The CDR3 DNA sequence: TGTGCCAGCAGGAGCGCAGGGGCGAACTATGGCTACACCTTC. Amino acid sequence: CASRSAGANYGYTF.

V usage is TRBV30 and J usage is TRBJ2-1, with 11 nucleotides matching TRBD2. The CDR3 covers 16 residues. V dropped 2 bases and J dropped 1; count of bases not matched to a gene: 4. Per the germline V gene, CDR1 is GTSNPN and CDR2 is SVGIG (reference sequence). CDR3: CAWSLASGRSYNEQFF. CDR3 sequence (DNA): TGTGCCTGGAGTCTGGCTAGCGGGAGGTCCTACAATGAGCAGTTCTTC.

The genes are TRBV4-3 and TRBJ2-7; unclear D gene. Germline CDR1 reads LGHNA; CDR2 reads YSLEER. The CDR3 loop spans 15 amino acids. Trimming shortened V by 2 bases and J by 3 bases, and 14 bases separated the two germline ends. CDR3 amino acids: CASSQRPRRGYEQYF. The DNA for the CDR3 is TGCGCCAGCAGCCAAAGGCCCCGACGAGGCTACGAGCAGTACTTC.

Written as DNA, the CDR3 is TGCGCCAGCAGCCAAGATTTTAGACAGGGGGAGAACTATGGCTACACCTTC. This encodes CASSQDFRQGENYGYTF. The rearrangement uses TRBV4-3 and TRBJ1-2; 9 bases agree with TRBD1. Germline V gives CDR1 LGHNA, CDR2 YSLEER. The CDR3 length is 17 residues. With V trimmed by 0 bases and J by 2 bases, 7 bases remained unmatched.

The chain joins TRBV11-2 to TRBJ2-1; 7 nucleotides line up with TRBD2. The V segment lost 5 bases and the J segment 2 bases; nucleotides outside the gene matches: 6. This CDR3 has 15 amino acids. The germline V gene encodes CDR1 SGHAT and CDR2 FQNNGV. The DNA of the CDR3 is TGTGCCAGCAGCGGAAGCGGGGTTACCTACAATGAGCAGTTCTTC. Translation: CASSGSGVTYNEQFF.

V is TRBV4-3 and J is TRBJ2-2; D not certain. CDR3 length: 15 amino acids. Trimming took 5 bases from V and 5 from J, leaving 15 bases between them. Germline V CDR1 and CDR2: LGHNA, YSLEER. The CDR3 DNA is TGCGCCAGCAGCTACAGCGTCCTTGGGACCGGGGAGCTGTTTTTT. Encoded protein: CASSYSVLGTGELFF.

The CDR3 nucleotides are TGTGCCAGCAGCTTTGGGGCCTTAAGCAATCAGCCCCAGCATTTT. Translated, it gives CASSFGALSNQPQHF. J is TRBJ1-5 and V is TRBV7-9; D is possibly TRBD1 (5 bases). The CDR3 is made up of 15 amino acids. Trimming shortened V by 3 bases and J by 1 base, and 10 bases separated the two germline ends. Germline CDR1 reads SEHNR; CDR2 reads FQNEAQ (reference sequence).

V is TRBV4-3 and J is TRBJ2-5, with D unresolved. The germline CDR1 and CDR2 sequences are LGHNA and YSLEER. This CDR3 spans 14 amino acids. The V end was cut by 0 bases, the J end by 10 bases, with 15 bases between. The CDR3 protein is CASSQDRVTANQYF. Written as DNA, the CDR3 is TGCGCCAGCAGCCAAGATAGGGTCACAGCTAACCAGTACTTC.

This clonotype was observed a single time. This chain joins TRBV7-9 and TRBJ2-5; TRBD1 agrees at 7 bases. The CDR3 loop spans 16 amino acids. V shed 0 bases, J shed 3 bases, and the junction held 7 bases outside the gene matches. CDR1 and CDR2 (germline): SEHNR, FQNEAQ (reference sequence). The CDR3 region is CASSLAGQLPKETQYF. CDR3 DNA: TGTGCCAGCAGCTTAGCGGGACAGCTCCCAAAAGAGACCCAGTACTTC. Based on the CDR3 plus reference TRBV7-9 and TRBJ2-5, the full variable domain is DTGVSQNPRHKITKRGQNVTFRCDPISEHNRLYWYRQTLGQGPEFLTYFQNEAQLEKSRLLSDRFSAERPKGSFSTLEIQRTEQGDSAMYLCASSLAGQLPKETQYFGPGTRLLVL.

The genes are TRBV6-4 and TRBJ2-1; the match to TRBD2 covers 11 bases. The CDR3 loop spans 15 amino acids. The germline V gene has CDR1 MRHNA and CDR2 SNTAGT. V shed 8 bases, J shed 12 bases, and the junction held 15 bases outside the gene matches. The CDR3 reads CASSEWLAGGGPQFF. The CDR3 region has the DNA TGTGCCAGCTCCGAGTGGCTAGCGGGAGGTGGTCCGCAGTTCTTC.

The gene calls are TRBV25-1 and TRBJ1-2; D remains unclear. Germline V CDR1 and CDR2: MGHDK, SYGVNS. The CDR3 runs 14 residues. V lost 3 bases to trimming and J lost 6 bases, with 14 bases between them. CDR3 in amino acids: CASSDADRPDGYTF. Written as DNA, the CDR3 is TGTGCCAGCAGTGACGCGGACCGTCCGGATGGCTACACCTTC.

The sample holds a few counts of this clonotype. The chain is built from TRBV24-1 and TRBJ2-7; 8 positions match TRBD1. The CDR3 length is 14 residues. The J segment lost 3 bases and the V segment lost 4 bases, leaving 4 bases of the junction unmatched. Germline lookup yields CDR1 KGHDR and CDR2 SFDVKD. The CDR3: CATSEPGTGYEQYF. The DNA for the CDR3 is TGTGCCACCAGTGAACCCGGGACAGGCTACGAGCAGTACTTC.

The CDR3 loop is CATSEFAGVGNEQFF. CDR3 in DNA: TGTGCCACCAGTGAGTTCGCGGGCGTTGGAAATGAGCAGTTCTTC. The V gene is TRBV24-1, the J gene TRBJ2-1; D may be TRBD2 (5 bases). V was shortened by 4 bases and J by 7 bases, with 16 bases between the two germline ends. The germline gives CDR1 KGHDR, CDR2 SFDVKD. This CDR3 has 15 residues.

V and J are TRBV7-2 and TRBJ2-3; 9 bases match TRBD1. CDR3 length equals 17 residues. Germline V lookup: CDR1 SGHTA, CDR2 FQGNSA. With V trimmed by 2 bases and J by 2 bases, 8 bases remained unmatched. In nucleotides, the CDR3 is TGTGCCAGCAGCTTAATCTCCGGGACAGGGCCCACAGATACGCAGTATTTT. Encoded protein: CASSLISGTGPTDTQYF.

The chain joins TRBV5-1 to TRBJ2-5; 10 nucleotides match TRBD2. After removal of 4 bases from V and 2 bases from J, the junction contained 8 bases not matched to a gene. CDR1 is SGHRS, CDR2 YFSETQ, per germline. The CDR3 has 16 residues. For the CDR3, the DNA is TGCGCCAGCAGCCCTAGGGTAGCGGGAGGACAAGAGACCCAGTACTTC. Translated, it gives CASSPRVAGGQETQYF.

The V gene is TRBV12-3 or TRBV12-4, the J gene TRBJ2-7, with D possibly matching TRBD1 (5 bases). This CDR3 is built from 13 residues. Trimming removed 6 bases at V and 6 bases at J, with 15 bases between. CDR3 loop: CASSQKGRGEQYF. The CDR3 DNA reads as TGTGCCAGCAGCCAGAAGGGGCGCGGCGAGCAGTACTTC.

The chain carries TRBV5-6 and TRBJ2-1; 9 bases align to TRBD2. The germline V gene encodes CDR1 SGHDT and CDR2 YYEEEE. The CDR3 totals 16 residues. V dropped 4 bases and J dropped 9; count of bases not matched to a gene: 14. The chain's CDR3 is CASSLGTLAGTTEQFF. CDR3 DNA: TGTGCCAGCAGCCTAGGGACCCTAGCGGGAACAACTGAGCAGTTCTTC.

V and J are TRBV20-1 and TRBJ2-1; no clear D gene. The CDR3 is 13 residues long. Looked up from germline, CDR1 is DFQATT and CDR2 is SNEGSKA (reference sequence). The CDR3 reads CSPVKSSYNEQFF. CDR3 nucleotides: TGCAGCCCGGTCAAAAGCTCCTACAATGAGCAGTTCTTC.

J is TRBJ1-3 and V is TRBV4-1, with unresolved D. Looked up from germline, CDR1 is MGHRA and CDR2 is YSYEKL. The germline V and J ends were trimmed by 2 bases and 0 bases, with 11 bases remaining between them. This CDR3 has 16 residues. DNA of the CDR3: TGCGCCAGCAGCCAAAGGATACAAAGCTCTGGAAACACCATATATTTT. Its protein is CASSQRIQSSGNTIYF.